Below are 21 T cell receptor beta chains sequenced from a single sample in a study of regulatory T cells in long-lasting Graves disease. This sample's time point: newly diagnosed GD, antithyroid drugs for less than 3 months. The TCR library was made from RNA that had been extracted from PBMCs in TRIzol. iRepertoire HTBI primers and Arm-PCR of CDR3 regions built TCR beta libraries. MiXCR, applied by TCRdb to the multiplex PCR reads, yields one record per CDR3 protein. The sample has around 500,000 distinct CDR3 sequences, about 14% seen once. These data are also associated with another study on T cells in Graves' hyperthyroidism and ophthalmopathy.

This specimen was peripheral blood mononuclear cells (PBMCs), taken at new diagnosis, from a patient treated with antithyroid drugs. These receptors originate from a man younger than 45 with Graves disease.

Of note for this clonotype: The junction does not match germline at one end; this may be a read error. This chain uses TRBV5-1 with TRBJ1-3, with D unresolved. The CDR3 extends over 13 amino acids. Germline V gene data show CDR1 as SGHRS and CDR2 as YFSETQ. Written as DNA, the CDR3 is TGTGCCAGCAGCTTAGGACCTGGAAACACCATATATTTT. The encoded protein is CASSLGPGNTIYF.

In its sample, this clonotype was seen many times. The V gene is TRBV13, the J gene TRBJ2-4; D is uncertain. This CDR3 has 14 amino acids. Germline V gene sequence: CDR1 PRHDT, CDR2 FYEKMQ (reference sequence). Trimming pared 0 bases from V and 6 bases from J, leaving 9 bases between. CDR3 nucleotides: TGTGCCAGCAGCTTAGGCCGAGGTAGAAACATTCAGTACTTC. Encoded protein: CASSLGRGRNIQYF.

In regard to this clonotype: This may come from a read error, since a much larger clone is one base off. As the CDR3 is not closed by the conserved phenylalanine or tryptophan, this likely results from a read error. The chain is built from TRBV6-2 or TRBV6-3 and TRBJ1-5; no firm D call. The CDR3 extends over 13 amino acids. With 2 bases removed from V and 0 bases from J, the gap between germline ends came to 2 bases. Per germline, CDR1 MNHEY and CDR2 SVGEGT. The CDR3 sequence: CASSYGSNQPQHL. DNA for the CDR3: TGTGCCAGCAGTTACGGTAGCAATCAGCCCCAGCATCTT.

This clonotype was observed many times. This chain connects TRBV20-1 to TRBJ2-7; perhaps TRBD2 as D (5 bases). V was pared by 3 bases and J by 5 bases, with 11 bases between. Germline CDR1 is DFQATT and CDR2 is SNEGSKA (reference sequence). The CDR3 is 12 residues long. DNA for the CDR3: TGCAGTGCTAGGTTTCGGGGAGACGAGCAGTACTTC. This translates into CSARFRGDEQYF.

The CDR3 sequence: CASSFRGVTDTQYF. The CDR3 DNA is TGTGCCAGCAGTTTCCGGGGCGTCACAGATACGCAGTATTTT. The J gene is TRBJ2-3, the V gene TRBV12-3 or TRBV12-4; D is perhaps TRBD1 or TRBD2 (5 bases each). The V and J ends lost 3 bases and 2 bases respectively, with 9 bases between them. The CDR3 runs to 14 residues.

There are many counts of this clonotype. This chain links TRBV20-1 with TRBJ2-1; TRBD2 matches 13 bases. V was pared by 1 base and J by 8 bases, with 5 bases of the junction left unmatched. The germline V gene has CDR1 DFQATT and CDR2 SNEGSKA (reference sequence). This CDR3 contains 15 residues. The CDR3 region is CSARVGTSGIDEQFF. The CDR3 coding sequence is TGCAGTGCTAGAGTGGGGACTAGCGGGATTGATGAGCAGTTCTTC.

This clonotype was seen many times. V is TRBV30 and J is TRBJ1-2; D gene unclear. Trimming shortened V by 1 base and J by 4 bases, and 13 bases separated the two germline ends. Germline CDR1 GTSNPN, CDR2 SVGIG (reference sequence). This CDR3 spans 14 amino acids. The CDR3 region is CAWSGRPSFYGYTF. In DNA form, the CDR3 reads TGTGCCTGGAGTGGTCGACCTTCATTCTATGGCTACACCTTC.

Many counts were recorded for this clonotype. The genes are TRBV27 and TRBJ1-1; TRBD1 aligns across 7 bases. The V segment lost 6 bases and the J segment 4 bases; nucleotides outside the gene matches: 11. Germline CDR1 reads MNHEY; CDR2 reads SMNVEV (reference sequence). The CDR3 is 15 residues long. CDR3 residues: CASSKTTGVGTEAFF. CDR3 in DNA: TGTGCCAGCAGCAAAACAACAGGGGTTGGCACTGAAGCTTTCTTT.

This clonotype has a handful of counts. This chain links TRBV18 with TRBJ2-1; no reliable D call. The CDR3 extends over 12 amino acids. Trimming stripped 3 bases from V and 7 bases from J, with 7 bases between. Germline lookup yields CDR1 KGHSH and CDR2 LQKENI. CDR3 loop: CASSPGQNEQFF. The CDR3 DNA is TGTGCCAGCTCACCCGGGCAGAATGAGCAGTTCTTC.

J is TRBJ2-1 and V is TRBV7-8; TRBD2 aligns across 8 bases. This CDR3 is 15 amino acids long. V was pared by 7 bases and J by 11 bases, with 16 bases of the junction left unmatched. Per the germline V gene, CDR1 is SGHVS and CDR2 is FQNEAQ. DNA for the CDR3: TGTGCCAGCACCCCAAAGCGGGAGAATACAATGAAGCAGTTCTTC. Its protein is CASTPKRENTMKQFF.

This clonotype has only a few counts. The CDR3 protein is CASSMGNEQFF. In DNA form, the CDR3 reads TGCGCCAGCAGTATGGGCAATGAGCAGTTCTTC. V is TRBV10-1 and J is TRBJ2-1; D gene unclear. Trimming left V 5 bases short and J 6 bases short, with 5 bases between. In germline, CDR1 is WNHNN, CDR2 SYGVQD (reference sequence). The CDR3 contains 11 residues.

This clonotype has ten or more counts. The CDR3 spells CSASGAGNYEQYF. CDR3 DNA sequence: TGCAGTGCTAGCGGCGCGGGAAATTATGAGCAGTACTTC. The gene calls are TRBV20-1 and TRBJ2-7; D perhaps matches TRBD2 (6 bases). V lost 3 bases, J lost 7 bases, and 16 bases lay in between. This CDR3 is 13 amino acids long. Germline V gene sequence: CDR1 DFQATT, CDR2 SNEGSKA (reference sequence).

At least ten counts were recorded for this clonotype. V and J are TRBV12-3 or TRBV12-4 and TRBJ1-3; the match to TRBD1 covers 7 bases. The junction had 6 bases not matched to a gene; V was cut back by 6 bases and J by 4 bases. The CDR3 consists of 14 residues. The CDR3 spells CASSQTGVGNTIYF. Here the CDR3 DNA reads TGTGCCAGCAGCCAAACAGGGGTAGGAAACACCATATATTTT.

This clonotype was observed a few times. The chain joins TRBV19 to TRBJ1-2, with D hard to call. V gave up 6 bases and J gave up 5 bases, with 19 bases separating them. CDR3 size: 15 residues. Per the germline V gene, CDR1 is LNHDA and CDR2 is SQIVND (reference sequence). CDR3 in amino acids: CASSISIRRAYGYTF. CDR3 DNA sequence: TGTGCCAGTAGCATCAGCATAAGAAGGGCATATGGCTACACCTTC.

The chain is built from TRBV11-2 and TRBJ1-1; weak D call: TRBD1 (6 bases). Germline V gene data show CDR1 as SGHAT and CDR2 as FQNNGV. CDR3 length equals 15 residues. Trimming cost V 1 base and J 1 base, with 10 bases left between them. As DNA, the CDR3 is TGTGCCAGCAGCTTAGCCGCGGGACAGAACACTGAAGCTTTCTTT. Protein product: CASSLAAGQNTEAFF.

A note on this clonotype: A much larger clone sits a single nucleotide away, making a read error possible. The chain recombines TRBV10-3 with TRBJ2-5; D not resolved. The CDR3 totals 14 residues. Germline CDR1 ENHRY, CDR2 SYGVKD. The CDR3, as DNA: TGTGCCATCGGTGAGTCGTCAGCCCAAGAGACCCAGTACTTC. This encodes CAIGESSAQETQYF.

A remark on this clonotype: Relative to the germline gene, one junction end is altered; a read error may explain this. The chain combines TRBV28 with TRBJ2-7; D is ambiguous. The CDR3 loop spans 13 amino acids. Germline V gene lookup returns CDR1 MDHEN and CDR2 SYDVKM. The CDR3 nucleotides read TGTGCCAGCACTTTACAGCGAACCTACGAGCGGTACTTC. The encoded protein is CASTLQRTYERYF.

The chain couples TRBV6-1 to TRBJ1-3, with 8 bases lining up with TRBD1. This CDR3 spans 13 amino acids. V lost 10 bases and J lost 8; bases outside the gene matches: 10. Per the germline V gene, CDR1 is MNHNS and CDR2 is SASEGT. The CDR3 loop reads CATLLTGADTIYF. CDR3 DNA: TGTGCCACCTTACTGACAGGGGCGGACACCATATATTTT.

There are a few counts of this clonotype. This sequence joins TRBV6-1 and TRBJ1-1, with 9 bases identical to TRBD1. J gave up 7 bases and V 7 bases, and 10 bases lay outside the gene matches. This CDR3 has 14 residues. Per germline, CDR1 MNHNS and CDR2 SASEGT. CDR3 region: CASKNRGPRGEAFF. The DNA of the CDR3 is TGTGCCAGCAAGAACAGGGGGCCCCGGGGTGAAGCTTTCTTT.

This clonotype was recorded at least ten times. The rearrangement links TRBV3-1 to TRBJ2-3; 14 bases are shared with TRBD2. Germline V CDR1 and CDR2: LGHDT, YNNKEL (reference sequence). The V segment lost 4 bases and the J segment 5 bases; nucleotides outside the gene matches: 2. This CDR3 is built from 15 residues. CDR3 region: CASSLGTSGGDTQYF. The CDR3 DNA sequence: TGTGCCAGCAGCCTGGGGACTAGCGGGGGAGATACGCAGTATTTT.

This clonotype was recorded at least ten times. The CDR3 region is CASSGRQGAYQPQHF. In nucleotides, the CDR3 is TGTGCCAGCAGTGGAAGACAGGGGGCTTATCAGCCCCAGCATTTT. V gene TRBV6-1 combines with J gene TRBJ1-5; TRBD1 matches at 10 bases. V lost 4 bases and J lost 5; bases outside the gene matches: 5. This CDR3 contains 15 residues. Germline-derived CDR1 and CDR2 are MNHNS and SASEGT.